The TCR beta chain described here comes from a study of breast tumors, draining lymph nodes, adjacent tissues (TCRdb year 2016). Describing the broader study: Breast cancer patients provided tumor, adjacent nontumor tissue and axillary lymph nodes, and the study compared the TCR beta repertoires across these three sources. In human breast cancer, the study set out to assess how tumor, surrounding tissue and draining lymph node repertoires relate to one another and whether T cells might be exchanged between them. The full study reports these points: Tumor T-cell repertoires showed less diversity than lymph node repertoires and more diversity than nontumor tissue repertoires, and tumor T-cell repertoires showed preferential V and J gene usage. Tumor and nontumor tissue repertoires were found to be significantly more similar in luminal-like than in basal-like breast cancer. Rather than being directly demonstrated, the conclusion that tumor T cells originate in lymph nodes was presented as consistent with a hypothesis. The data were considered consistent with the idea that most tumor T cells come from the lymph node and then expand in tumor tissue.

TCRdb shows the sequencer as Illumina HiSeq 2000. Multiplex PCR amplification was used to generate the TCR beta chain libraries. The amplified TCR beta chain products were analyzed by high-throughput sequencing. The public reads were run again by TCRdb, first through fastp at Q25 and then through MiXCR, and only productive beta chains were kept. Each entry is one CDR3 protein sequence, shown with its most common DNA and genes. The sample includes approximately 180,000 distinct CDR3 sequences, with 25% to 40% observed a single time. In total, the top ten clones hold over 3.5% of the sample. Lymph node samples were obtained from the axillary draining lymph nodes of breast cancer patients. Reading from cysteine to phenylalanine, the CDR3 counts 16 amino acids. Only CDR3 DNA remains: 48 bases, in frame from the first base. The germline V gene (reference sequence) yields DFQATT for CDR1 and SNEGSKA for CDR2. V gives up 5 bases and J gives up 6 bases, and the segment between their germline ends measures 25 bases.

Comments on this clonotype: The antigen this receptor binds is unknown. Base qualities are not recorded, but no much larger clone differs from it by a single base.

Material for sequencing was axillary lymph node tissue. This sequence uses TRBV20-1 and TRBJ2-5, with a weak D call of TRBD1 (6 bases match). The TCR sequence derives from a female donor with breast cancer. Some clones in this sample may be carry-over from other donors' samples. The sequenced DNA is TGCAGTGCTTCAAACAGGGTTAACTATGGCTCTCAGACCCAGTACTTC. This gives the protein CSASNRVNYGSQTQYF.